This T cell receptor beta chain was sequenced in a study of cytomegalovirus exposure and HLA in healthy donors. Regarding the study as a whole: Later analysis reportedly placed an Asian-associated ancestry cluster below the approximately 650-donor mean in N-insertions. Most CMV-associated TCR beta chains were later found to appear HLA-restricted.

Primers for the PCR totalled 60 Vbeta and 13 Jbeta. This table comes from immunoSEQ multiplex PCR, and its TCRdb copy is limited to in-frame clones, with some not included. The listing contains about 140,000 clones. A word on this clone: Its antigen is currently unknown.

V trimming: 0 bases; J trimming: 9 bases; junction bases outside the gene matches: 13. The CDR3 loop spans 18 amino acids. The germline V gene has CDR1 LGHNA and CDR2 YNFKEQ. This receptor was obtained from a man aged 35 to 55 in good health and CMV-seronegative. The sequencing input was PBMCs. This chain uses TRBV4-2 with TRBJ1-6; 8 nucleotides align to TRBD1. CDR3 sequence reads: CASSQDLSAFDRGSPLHF. Written as DNA, the CDR3 is TGTGCCAGCAGCCAAGATCTGAGTGCATTCGACAGGGGTTCACCCCTCCACTTT.